In this sample, the clone carrying this TCR beta chain turned up once. The antigen is unknown. Trimming shortened V by 10 bases and J by 5 bases, and 18 bases separated the two germline ends. Germline loops: CDR1 ENHRY, CDR2 SYGVKD. The CDR3 sequence is 14 residues long. This specimen comes from a study of cytomegalovirus exposure and HLA in healthy donors. Study-level points and caveats: Roughly uniform sequencing depth across donors was assumed, possibly incorrectly. A reported reduction in N-insertions relative to the roughly 710-donor mean was seen in an Asian-associated ancestry cluster in a later analysis.

The PCR employed 60 Vbeta primers together with 13 Jbeta primers. Using immunoSEQ multiplex PCR, the repertoire was profiled, and TCRdb retains in-frame clones only, with some absent. The sample has fewer than 200,000 clones, around 78% seen once. This receptor was obtained from a female donor in good health and CMV-seronegative. The sample taken for sequencing was PBMCs. The genes are TRBV10-3 and TRBJ2-1; D might be TRBD1 (5 bases). Written as DNA, the CDR3 is TGTGCCACCCAAGGGGTAGTAGCAGACAATGAGCAGTTCTTC. This codes for CATQGVVADNEQFF.